This T cell receptor (beta chain) was retrieved from a study of vaccination effects on CD4 cells after COVID-19. Whole-study findings and limits: Marked contraction was observed in infection-induced and vaccine-induced clones late after vaccination.

Before any sequencing was done, the ViraFEST assay used viral peptide pools to expand antigen-specific CD4+ T cells. The culture ran for roughly ten days before CD4+ T cells were isolated. PBMC were cultured at around 2 million per well with about 9 IU/ml IL-2 and 7.5 to 10 ug/ml peptides. Cells had half their medium changed to IL-2 medium on days 3 and 7. TCRdb keeps only in-frame clones here, not all; method: immunoSEQ multiplex PCR. The sample has about 20,000 clones, about 73% seen once; the top ten hold about 17%. To note about this clone: No antigen is known for it.

This CDR3 has 18 amino acids. The material was CD4+ T cells from PBMCs cultured with HCoV-229E spike peptides, obtained before COVID-19 vaccination. This sequence originates from a human donor who received a COVID-19 vaccine. The chain uses TRBV12-2 and TRBJ1-2. TRBV12-2 is given as a pseudogene. The CDR3 protein is CASRLARSGGVFDYGYTF. DNA for the CDR3: TGTGCAAGTCGCTTAGCGAGGTCGGGGGGCGTATTTGACTATGGCTACACCTTC.